This T cell receptor beta chain derives from a study of blood T cells in healthy people across ages. The authors ran a second PCR of 7 to 11 cycles using a sample-barcoded 5' primer and a J-beta primer mix. TCRdb analysed the 5' RACE reads with MiXCR anew, one entry per CDR3 protein. This sample has 790,000 or so distinct CDR3 sequences, with more than 55% found just once. Per the germline V gene, CDR1 is SGHRS and CDR2 is YFSETQ. With V trimmed by 6 bases and J by 10 bases, 12 bases remained unmatched. This CDR3 contains 15 residues. Donors ranged from about 6 to 90 years old and were healthy Caucasians in Russia.

The sequenced sample consisted of blood. The chain carries TRBV5-1 and TRBJ1-6; 8 bases are shared with TRBD1. The sequence was collected from a man in his forties in good health. CDR3 residues: CASTHGQGRGSPLHF. CDR3 in DNA: TGCGCCAGCACCCACGGACAGGGACGGGGCTCACCCCTCCACTTT.